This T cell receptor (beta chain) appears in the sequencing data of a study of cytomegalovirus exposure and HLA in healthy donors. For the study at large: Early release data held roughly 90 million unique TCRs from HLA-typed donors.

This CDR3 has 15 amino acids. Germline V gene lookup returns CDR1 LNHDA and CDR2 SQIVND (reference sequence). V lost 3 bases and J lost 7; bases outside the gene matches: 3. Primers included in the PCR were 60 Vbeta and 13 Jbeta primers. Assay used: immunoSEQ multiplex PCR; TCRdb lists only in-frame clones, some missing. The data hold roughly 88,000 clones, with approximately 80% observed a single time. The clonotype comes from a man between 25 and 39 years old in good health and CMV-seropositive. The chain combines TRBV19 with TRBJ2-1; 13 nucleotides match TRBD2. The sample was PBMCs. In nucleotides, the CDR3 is TGTGCCAGTAGTATTACTAGCGGGGGGGCGAATGAGCAGTTCTTC. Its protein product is CASSITSGGANEQFF.